A selection of T cell receptor beta chains follows, all from one sample in a study of blood T cell repertoires in COVID-19. Assay: immunoSEQ multiplex PCR; the TCRdb copy retains only in-frame clones and omits some. The sample yields more than 85,000 clones, more than 75% seen once. Sequences were obtained from peripheral blood. These TCRs come from a human donor in a cohort sampled during active COVID-19. CDR3s include the opening cysteine and the closing phenylalanine or tryptophan. A D gene is named only where the DNA matches it firmly. A clone size is listed for some rows: how often the clone was seen (once, few, many), or a class if it is expanded.

V	size	J	D	length	DNA	CDR3
TRBV15	-	TRBJ1-2	TRBD1	13	TGTGCCACCAGCCGCACAGGGGACTATGGCTACACCTTC	CATSRTGDYGYTF
TRBV15	-	TRBJ1-2	TRBD1	18	TGTGCCACCAGCAGAGGGGCTCCCAGGGGGCACCGCCAGGTCGGCTACACCTTC	CATSRGAPRGHRQVGYTF
TRBV3-1/TRBV3-2	once	TRBJ2-3	TRBD1	16	TGTGCCAGCAGCCCACGGGACAGGGGGAACACAGATACGCAGTATTTT	CASSPRDRGNTDTQYF
TRBV7-2	once	TRBJ1-4	TRBD1	15	TGTGCCAGCAGGCGACAGGGCTCAACTAATGAAAAACTGTTTTTT	CASRRQGSTNEKLFF
TRBV7-2	-	TRBJ2-2	TRBD2	15	TGTGCCAGCAGCCCGGGGGGGCCGAACACCGGGGAGCTGTTTTTT	CASSPGGPNTGELFF
TRBV25-1	-	TRBJ2-1	-	16	TGTGCCAGCAGAGGGAAGCCGGGACACCTTGACAATGAGCAGTTCTTC	CASRGKPGHLDNEQFF
TRBV9	-	TRBJ2-5	TRBD2	15	TGTGCCAGCAGCGGGACTAGCGAAGTGCAAGAGACCCAGTACTTC	CASSGTSEVQETQYF
TRBV6-5	-	TRBJ1-4	TRBD1	15	TGTGCCAGCTCCAGACAGGGATCAACTAATGAAAAACTGTTTTTT	CASSRQGSTNEKLFF
TRBV25-1	-	TRBJ2-1	TRBD2	14	TGTGCCAGCAGAGGACTAGTGAGAGACAATGAGCAGTTCTTC	CASRGLVRDNEQFF
TRBV6-5	-	TRBJ1-4	-	13	TGTGCCAGCAGCCAGGGCGACAGCCAAAAACTGTTTTTT	CASSQGDSQKLFF
TRBV5-1	-	TRBJ1-5	-	16	TGCGCCAGCAGCTTGGCTCCTACAGGTGGGAATCAGCCCCAGCATTTT	CASSLAPTGGNQPQHF
TRBV5-1	-	TRBJ2-1	TRBD2	16	TGCGCCAGCAGCCCCGCCGGGACTAGCGGGGGGTATGAGCAGTTCTTC	CASSPAGTSGGYEQFF
TRBV27	-	TRBJ2-2	TRBD2	18	TGTGCCAGCAGTTTAAATCGAGGACTAGCGGGGACAACCGGGGAGCTGTTTTTT	CASSLNRGLAGTTGELFF
TRBV7-9	-	TRBJ1-4	TRBD1	14	TGTGCCAGCAGCTTAGCGGACAGGGGGGAAAAACTGTTTTTT	CASSLADRGEKLFF
TRBV6-6	-	TRBJ1-3	TRBD1	15	TGTGCCAGCAGTTCGCTGGGACAGGGCGGAAACACCATATATTTT	CASSSLGQGGNTIYF
TRBV5-1	-	TRBJ2-1	TRBD1	16	TGCGCCAGCAGCGGGGGGACAGGATCCACATACAATGAGCAGTTCTTC	CASSGGTGSTYNEQFF
TRBV25-1	-	TRBJ2-5	TRBD2	15	TGTGCCAGCAGGCTGACTAGCGGGGCCCAAGAGACCCAGTACTTC	CASRLTSGAQETQYF
TRBV7-5	-	TRBJ1-5	-	18	TGTGTCAGAAGCGTGACATCTGACCCAGGGGAAAGCAATCAGCCCCAGCATTTT	CVRSVTSDPGESNQPQHF
TRBV30	-	TRBJ2-5	TRBD2	15	TGTGCCTGGAGTGTACGGGGAGGGGTTGTAAAGACCCAGTACTTC	CAWSVRGGVVKTQYF
TRBV5-4	-	TRBJ1-4	TRBD1	14	TGTGCCAGCAGCCAGGACAGGGGGAGTGAAAAACTGTTTTTT	CASSQDRGSEKLFF
TRBV3-1/TRBV3-2	once	TRBJ1-4	TRBD1	15	TGTGCCAGCAGCCAAATGACAGGGCACACTGAAAAACTGTTTTTT	CASSQMTGHTEKLFF
TRBV9	-	TRBJ2-3	-	14	TGTGCCAGCAGCGCCCTCGGAGGGACAGATACGCAGTATTTT	CASSALGGTDTQYF
TRBV30	few	TRBJ1-1	-	13	TGTGCCTGGAGTGTACGGGGGGACACTGAAGCTTTCTTT	CAWSVRGDTEAFF
TRBV6-6	-	TRBJ1-1	TRBD1	15	TGTGCCAGCAGTGCAACTAGACAGGGGAACACTGAAGCTTTCTTT	CASSATRQGNTEAFF
TRBV5-6	few	TRBJ1-5	-	13	TGTGCCAGCAGCTTGGGTATAAATCAGCCCCAGCATTTT	CASSLGINQPQHF
TRBV3-1/TRBV3-2	-	TRBJ2-7	TRBD1	15	TGTGCCAGCAGCTCCAGGGGCCAGGGGGCATACGAGCAGTACTTC	CASSSRGQGAYEQYF
TRBV7-9	-	TRBJ2-2	TRBD1	15	TGTGCCAGCACCGGACAGGGGACGAACACCGGGGAGCTGTTTTTT	CASTGQGTNTGELFF
TRBV18	-	TRBJ1-3	-	17	TGTGCCAGCTCACGAAATTGGCAGGGGTCGAGTGGAAACACCATATATTTT	CASSRNWQGSSGNTIYF
TRBV29-1	-	TRBJ1-1	-	13	TGCAGCGTTGAAATTATCGGACTAACTGAAGCTTTCTTT	CSVEIIGLTEAFF
TRBV14	-	TRBJ1-1	-	14	TGTGCCAGCAGCCAAACCAGGGGTCGCGGTGAAGCTTTCTTT	CASSQTRGRGEAFF
TRBV18	once	TRBJ1-2	-	13	TGTGCCAGCTCACCAGACAGCAGCTATGGCTACACCTTC	CASSPDSSYGYTF
TRBV7-9	once	TRBJ2-2	TRBD1	14	TGTGCCAGCAGCACAATACAGGGGGCCGGGGAGCTGTTTTTT	CASSTIQGAGELFF
TRBV11-2	-	TRBJ1-1	-	14	TGTGCCAGCAGCCCAGGGGTCCAATCTACGGAAGCTTTCTTT	CASSPGVQSTEAFF
TRBV7-9	-	TRBJ2-2	-	14	TGTGCCAGCAGCCTAGACAGTTTCACCGGGGAGCTGTTTTTT	CASSLDSFTGELFF
TRBV18	-	TRBJ1-4	TRBD1	13	TGTGCCAGCTCACCACGACAGGGGAACCAACTGTTTTTT	CASSPRQGNQLFF
TRBV12-3/TRBV12-4	-	TRBJ2-2	-	13	TGTGCCAGCAGTTTGAGGGAGACCGGGGAGCTGTTTTTT	CASSLRETGELFF
TRBV7-2	-	TRBJ2-5	-	13	TGTGCCAGCAGCTTATATATCGCGGATGACCAGTACTTC	CASSLYIADDQYF
TRBV18	-	TRBJ1-5	TRBD1	15	TGTGCCAGCTCACTCTACCGGGACAGTTCTTCGCCCCAGCATTTT	CASSLYRDSSSPQHF
TRBV19	-	TRBJ1-2	TRBD1	17	TGTGCCAGTAGTATCCCCCCACAGGGGGCGCCGGGCTATGGCTACACCTTC	CASSIPPQGAPGYGYTF
TRBV5-4	-	TRBJ2-3	TRBD2	16	TGTGCCAGCAGCTTTACAGGGCGGGGGGTTCCAGATACGCAGTATTTT	CASSFTGRGVPDTQYF
TRBV6-1	-	TRBJ1-5	-	16	TGTGCCAGCAGTGCTTGGGGGGGAGTGGGCAATCAGCCCCAGCATTTT	CASSAWGGVGNQPQHF
TRBV3-1/TRBV3-2	-	TRBJ2-7	TRBD2	15	TGTGCCAGCAGCCATTCATGGACTAGATCTCACGAGCAGTACTTC	CASSHSWTRSHEQYF
TRBV12-3/TRBV12-4	once	TRBJ1-1	-	13	TGTGCCAGCAAACCGGGACACCGTACTGAAGCTTTCTTT	CASKPGHRTEAFF
TRBV6-5	-	TRBJ2-6	-	13	TGTGCCAGCGAACTAAAGGGGGCCAACGTCCTGACTTTC	CASELKGANVLTF
TRBV30	-	TRBJ2-7	TRBD2	15	TGTGCCTGGAGTGTACGGGGGGGCGGTTTCTACGAGCAGTACTTC	CAWSVRGGGFYEQYF
TRBV5-1	-	TRBJ2-1	-	15	TGCGCCAGCAGCTTGGAGACGGGGGCCTACAATGAGCAGTTCTTC	CASSLETGAYNEQFF
TRBV21-1	-	TRBJ2-3	-	16	TGTGCCAGCAGCACGCGGGACGGGAGGCCCACAGATACGCAGTATTTT	CASSTRDGRPTDTQYF
TRBV19	-	TRBJ1-2	TRBD1	17	TGTGCCAGTAGTGCGTACCCGGGACAGGGGACCAACTATGGCTACACCTTC	CASSAYPGQGTNYGYTF
TRBV29-1	-	TRBJ1-1	-	13	TGCAGCGCTAGGGGAAATCTGAACACTGAAGCTTTCTTT	CSARGNLNTEAFF
TRBV7-9	few	TRBJ1-3	-	15	TGTGCCAGCAGCCCTCTTTCGGGGAGAGGAAACACCATATATTTT	CASSPLSGRGNTIYF
TRBV7-2	once	TRBJ1-5	-	14	TGTGCCAGCAGCCATTTTTCTAGCAATCAGCCCCAGCATTTT	CASSHFSSNQPQHF